The next 18 T cell receptor beta chains were all read from a single sample in a study of OX40 agonist ivuxolimab in advanced cancers. Data came from immunoSEQ multiplex PCR; TCRdb stores just in-frame clones and leaves some out. The sample carries 120,000 or so clones, 93% recorded once. The source material was CD4+ or CD8+ T cells sorted from blood, sampled in a trial of the OX40 agonist ivuxolimab. These receptors originate from an adult with an advanced solid tumor such as melanoma, head and neck, liver or kidney cancer.

The gene calls are TRBV6-1 and TRBJ1-1; a possible D gene is TRBD1 (5 bases). V lost 2 bases to trimming and J lost 4 bases, with 11 bases between them. CDR3 length: 14 residues. In germline, CDR1 is MNHNS, CDR2 SASEGT. The CDR3 protein is CASSELGVGTEAFF. The DNA for the CDR3 is TGTGCCAGCAGTGAATTGGGGGTGGGCACTGAAGCTTTCTTT.

J is TRBJ2-2 and V is TRBV5-1; the match to TRBD1 covers 8 bases. There are 15 residues in the CDR3. Germline CDR1 reads SGHRS; CDR2 reads YFSETQ. V was pared by 5 bases and J by 5 bases, with 8 bases of the junction left unmatched. The CDR3 DNA reads as TGCGCCAGCAGGATAGGACAGGGACGAACCGGGGAGCTGTTTTTT. It encodes CASRIGQGRTGELFF.

The chain combines TRBV5-6 with TRBJ2-3; 12 bases line up with TRBD2. The CDR3 contains 16 residues. V dropped 3 bases and J dropped 2; count of bases not matched to a gene: 4. Germline V gene sequence: CDR1 SGHDT, CDR2 YYEEEE. As DNA, the CDR3 is TGTGCCAGCAGCTGGGGGACTAGCGGGCTCACAGATACGCAGTATTTT. Protein sequence: CASSWGTSGLTDTQYF.

The J gene is TRBJ1-2, the V gene TRBV15, with a possible D match to TRBD1 (6 bases). Trimming pared 2 bases from V and 8 bases from J, leaving 12 bases between. The CDR3 has 13 amino acids. Germline V gene lookup returns CDR1 LNHNV and CDR2 YYDKDF (reference sequence). CDR3 sequence (DNA): TGTGCCACCAGCAGAAACCGGCAGGGGGGCTACACCTTC. Its translation is CATSRNRQGGYTF.

The rearrangement joins TRBV4-2 to TRBJ1-2; D possibly corresponds to TRBD1 (5 bases). Germline-derived CDR1 and CDR2 are LGHNA and YNFKEQ. The CDR3 is 15 amino acids. The V gene lost 3 bases and the J gene lost 4 bases, with 15 bases spanning the gap. The CDR3 DNA reads TGTGCCAGCAGCCATAATCCGGGACGTCTCTATGGCTACACCTTC. It translates to CASSHNPGRLYGYTF.

This chain uses TRBV6-5 with TRBJ2-4, with D possibly TRBD1 on 7 matching bases. V lost 6 bases to trimming and J lost 4 bases, with 16 bases between them. This CDR3 is built from 15 residues. Germline V lookup: CDR1 MNHEY, CDR2 SVGAGI. The CDR3 loop is CASSQGGRGKNIQYF. In DNA form, the CDR3 reads TGTGCCAGCAGCCAGGGGGGCAGGGGAAAAAACATTCAGTACTTC.

CDR3 sequence reads: CASNLGQGTLEQYF. CDR3 sequence (DNA): TGCGCCAGCAACCTAGGACAGGGAACCCTCGAGCAGTACTTC. This chain uses TRBV5-1 with TRBJ2-7; 8 nucleotides match TRBD1. CDR1 is SGHRS, CDR2 YFSETQ, per germline. CDR3 size: 14 residues. The ends lost 6 bases at V and 6 bases at J; junction bases unmatched: 11.

The gene calls are TRBV28 and TRBJ1-6; D perhaps matches TRBD1 (6 bases). V dropped 7 bases and J dropped 0 bases, with 13 bases sitting between them. The CDR3 totals 16 residues. The germline V gene encodes CDR1 MDHEN and CDR2 SYDVKM. CDR3 in amino acids: CASKPGASSYNSPLHF. In DNA, the CDR3 is TGTGCCAGCAAACCAGGGGCTAGCTCCTATAATTCACCCCTCCACTTT. The whole variable domain, filled in from reference TRBV28 and TRBJ1-6, reads DVKVTQSSRYLVKRTGEKVFLECVQDMDHENMFWYRQDPGLGLRLIYFSYDVKMKEKGDIPEGYSVSREKKERFSLILESASTNQTSMYLCASKPGASSYNSPLHFGNGTRLTVT.

The gene calls are TRBV5-1 and TRBJ2-1; possibly TRBD2 for D (6 bases). Trimming took 4 bases from V and 5 from J, leaving 13 bases between them. Per germline, CDR1 SGHRS and CDR2 YFSETQ. The length of the CDR3 is 14 residues. DNA of the CDR3: TGCGCCAGCAGCATGGCGGGGAACAACAATGAGCAGTTCTTC. Amino acid sequence: CASSMAGNNNEQFF.

The chain carries TRBV6-5 and TRBJ1-4, with a weak D call TRBD1 (6 bases). V was shortened by 0 bases and J by 8 bases, with 16 bases between the two germline ends. Germline V gives CDR1 MNHEY, CDR2 SVGAGI. This CDR3 region has 16 residues. CDR3 sequence reads: CASSYSKNRVGEKLFF. DNA for the CDR3: TGTGCCAGCAGTTACTCGAAAAACAGGGTGGGCGAAAAACTGTTTTTT.

This chain connects TRBV7-9 to TRBJ1-2, with 8 nucleotides matching TRBD1. CDR1 and CDR2 (germline): SEHNR, FQNEAQ (reference sequence). This CDR3 is 17 amino acids long. V was clipped by 4 bases and J by 8 bases; unmatched bases: 18. CDR3 DNA sequence: TGTGCCAGCAGCTACCCGGCGTGGGGACAGGCGGCTTCAGGCTACACCTTC. Amino acids: CASSYPAWGQAASGYTF.

This clone was recorded once. The V call is TRBV18, the J call TRBJ2-7; a weak D match, TRBD1 (6 bases). The CDR3 is 15 residues long. The V and J ends lost 3 bases and 0 bases respectively, with 12 bases between them. Germline V CDR1 and CDR2: KGHSH, LQKENI. The CDR3 DNA reads TGTGCCAGCTCACCGACAGGCGACCCCTCCTACGAGCAGTACTTC. Its protein product is CASSPTGDPSYEQYF.

J is TRBJ2-7 and V is TRBV28; 9 bases align to TRBD1. TRBJ2-1 matches the DNA end more closely, so the J call is doubtful. The CDR3 totals 14 residues. Germline CDR1 MDHEN, CDR2 SYDVKM. This CDR3 reads CATRQGGLAYEQFF. CDR3 nucleotide sequence: TGTGCCACCAGACAGGGGGGCTTGGCCTATGAGCAGTTCTTC.

The genes are TRBV7-2 and TRBJ2-3; tentative D call: TRBD1 (5 bases). The V gene lost 3 bases and the J gene lost 6 bases, with 7 bases spanning the gap. The CDR3 length is 12 residues. CDR1 and CDR2 (germline): SGHTA, FQGNSA. The CDR3 DNA reads as TGTGCCAGCAGCTTGAACAGGGATACGCAGTATTTT. Encoded protein: CASSLNRDTQYF.

This clone showed up just a few times. The chain uses TRBV19 and TRBJ2-5; possibly TRBD2 for D (6 bases). V was trimmed by 5 bases and J by 2 bases, leaving 15 bases between them. CDR3 size: 15 residues. In germline, CDR1 is LNHDA, CDR2 SQIVND (reference sequence). The CDR3 sequence is CASSARWDWQETQYF. In DNA, the CDR3 is TGTGCCAGTAGTGCCCGCTGGGACTGGCAAGAGACCCAGTACTTC. Using reference TRBV19 and TRBJ2-5 for the parts outside the CDR3, the full variable domain is DGGITQSPKYLFRKEGQNVTLSCEQNLNHDAMYWYRQDPGQGLRLIYYSQIVNDFQKGDIAEGYSVSREKKESFPLTVTSAQKNPTAFYLCASSARWDWQETQYFGPGTRLLVL.

The genes are TRBV4-3 and TRBJ1-6; a possible D gene is TRBD1 (5 bases). CDR1 LGHNA and CDR2 YSLEER come from the germline V gene. Trimming left V 0 bases short and J 7 bases short, with 22 bases between. This CDR3 region has 19 residues. The CDR3 is CASSQDGQMTALPNSPLHF. The DNA of the CDR3 is TGCGCCAGCAGCCAAGATGGTCAAATGACAGCACTCCCAAATTCACCCCTCCACTTT.

The chain has TRBV2 and TRBJ2-3, with D perhaps TRBD2 (7 bases). The germline gives CDR1 SNHLY, CDR2 FYNNEI. The CDR3 is 12 amino acids. V was trimmed by 8 bases and J by 5 bases, leaving 11 bases between them. The CDR3 is CASGGAEDTQYF. Here the CDR3 DNA reads TGTGCCAGCGGGGGGGCGGAAGATACGCAGTATTTT. Full variable domain (missing parts from reference TRBV2 and TRBJ2-3): EPEVTQTPSHQVTQMGQEVILRCVPISNHLYFYWYRQILGQKVEFLVSFYNNEISEKSEIFDDQFSVERPDGSNFTLKIRSTKLEDSAMYFCASGGAEDTQYFGPGTRLTVL.

This sequence joins TRBV5-4 and TRBJ1-4, with TRBD1 matching over 8 bases. Germline V gene sequence: CDR1 SGHNT, CDR2 YYREEE (reference sequence). V dropped 3 bases and J dropped 7; count of bases not matched to a gene: 17. The CDR3 has 18 amino acids. The CDR3 DNA is TGTGCCAGCAGCTCCGGACAGGGAAGGGCGGGGATCGGTGAAAAACTGTTTTTT. As protein: CASSSGQGRAGIGEKLFF.